This T cell receptor (beta chain) was retrieved from a study of PD-1 blockade in classical Hodgkin lymphoma. Findings and caveats of the study: Repertoire differences have undefined causes, possibly disease activity or prior therapy. Reports indicated that newly diagnosed patients had lower baseline TCR diversity than healthy donors did.

The time point here: newly diagnosed, previously untreated cHL patient sample. Researchers used magnetic negative selection to pull out pure CD4+ T cells from thawed PBMCs. Newly diagnosed classical Hodgkin lymphoma PBMCs, still untreated, provided the comparison samples. Details on this clone: The antigen is not known.

The CDR3 is 16 residues long. Trimming pared 0 bases from V and 3 bases from J, leaving 15 bases between. In germline, CDR1 is SGHTS, CDR2 YDEGEE. Assay: immunoSEQ multiplex PCR; the TCRdb copy retains only in-frame clones and omits some. The sample consists of roughly 20,000 clones, 90% of them appearing once. The sequence was collected from a human donor with classical Hodgkin lymphoma. The specimen was CD4+ T cells from blood. The chain couples TRBV5-8 to TRBJ1-1, with a tentative D call TRBD1 (6 bases). CDR3 region: CASSLDPGGQYTEAFF. CDR3 coding DNA: TGTGCCAGCAGCTTGGATCCCGGGGGGCAATACACTGAAGCTTTCTTT.